Each of the 9 T cell receptor beta chains below was sequenced from the same sample in a study of cytomegalovirus exposure and HLA in healthy donors. The PCR had 60 Vbeta and 13 Jbeta primers. Data came from immunoSEQ multiplex PCR; TCRdb stores just in-frame clones and leaves some out. This sample yields fewer than 180,000 clones, of which around 74% are seen a single time; around 6.6% belongs to the top ten. The specimen sequenced was PBMCs. Receptor source: a man in his fifties or sixties in good health and CMV-seropositive.

The chain uses TRBV4-1 and TRBJ2-3, with TRBD2 as a possible D gene (5 bases). CDR1 is MGHRA, CDR2 YSYEKL, per germline. The CDR3 spans 16 residues. V lost 0 bases and J lost 2, with 12 bases in between. The CDR3 DNA reads TGCGCCAGCAGCCAAGACCCGGACTCATACACAGATACGCAGTATTTT. Translated: CASSQDPDSYTDTQYF.

This clone was recorded a few times. V gene TRBV6-6 combines with J gene TRBJ2-7; 13 bases fit TRBD2. V lost 6 bases and J lost 5; bases outside the gene matches: 7. The CDR3 extends over 15 amino acids. The germline gives CDR1 MNHNY, CDR2 SVGAGI (reference sequence). Written as DNA, the CDR3 is TGTGCCAGCAGCCAGGGACTAGCGGGAAACCACGAGCAGTACTTC. Its protein is CASSQGLAGNHEQYF.

This clone was counted a few times. The gene calls are TRBV5-4 and TRBJ2-7; 8 bases align to TRBD1. Germline V CDR1 and CDR2: SGHNT, YYREEE (reference sequence). The J segment lost 6 bases and the V segment lost 4 bases, leaving 6 bases of the junction unmatched. This CDR3 contains 13 residues. CDR3 coding DNA: TGTGCCAGCAGCCTCGGGACAGGTAGCGAGCAGTACTTC. Protein product: CASSLGTGSEQYF.

V and J are TRBV4-1 and TRBJ1-2, with 12 nucleotides matching TRBD1. The trim removed 1 base at V and 3 bases at J, leaving 3 bases unmatched. Germline CDR1 reads MGHRA; CDR2 reads YSYEKL. The CDR3 length is 16 residues. CDR3 nucleotides: TGCGCCAGCAGCCAAGTAGGGACAGGGGGCGACTATGGCTACACCTTC. Protein: CASSQVGTGGDYGYTF.

In its sample, this clone was seen a few times. This rearrangement joins TRBV6-5 to TRBJ2-1, with D possibly TRBD1 on 7 matching bases. Germline V CDR1 and CDR2: MNHEY, SVGAGI. CDR3 length: 15 residues. V shed 5 bases and J shed 2 bases, with 13 bases lying between them. The CDR3 here is CASSSQGGTYNEQFF. Written as DNA, the CDR3 is TGTGCCAGCAGTAGCCAGGGGGGAACCTACAATGAGCAGTTCTTC.

This clone was counted a few times. This chain joins TRBV7-9 and TRBJ2-7; 10 bases align to TRBD2. The germline V gene has CDR1 SEHNR and CDR2 FQNEAQ (reference sequence). The CDR3 loop spans 15 amino acids. Losses at the gene ends were 5 bases for V and 7 bases for J; bases not matched to a gene: 11. CDR3 DNA sequence: TGTGCCAGCAGCCAGCCCGGGACTAGCGTCCGGGAGCAGTACTTC. Translated: CASSQPGTSVREQYF.

The J gene is TRBJ1-2, the V gene TRBV2; D is possibly TRBD1 (6 bases). In germline, CDR1 is SNHLY, CDR2 FYNNEI. Trimming shortened V by 6 bases and J by 1 base, and 9 bases separated the two germline ends. The CDR3 runs 13 residues. This chain's CDR3 is CASRNRVNYGYTF. CDR3 DNA: TGTGCCAGCAGAAACAGGGTTAACTATGGCTACACCTTC.

The chain carries TRBV28 and TRBJ2-3, with 8 bases identical to TRBD2. Germline assignment: CDR1 MDHEN and CDR2 SYDVKM. The CDR3 spans 14 residues. With 5 bases clipped from V and 4 bases from J, the junction kept 5 bases outside the gene matches. The CDR3 loop is CASSPAGEADTQYF. The DNA of the CDR3 is TGTGCCAGCAGTCCAGCGGGAGAGGCAGATACGCAGTATTTT.

The chain is built from TRBV19 and TRBJ2-7; maybe TRBD1 (7 bases). The CDR3 spans 13 residues. Germline lookup yields CDR1 LNHDA and CDR2 SQIVND (reference sequence). Trimming shortened V by 4 bases and J by 5 bases, and 12 bases separated the two germline ends. The CDR3 protein is CASSRRRGDEQYF. CDR3 sequence (DNA): TGTGCCAGTAGTAGACGCAGGGGGGACGAGCAGTACTTC.